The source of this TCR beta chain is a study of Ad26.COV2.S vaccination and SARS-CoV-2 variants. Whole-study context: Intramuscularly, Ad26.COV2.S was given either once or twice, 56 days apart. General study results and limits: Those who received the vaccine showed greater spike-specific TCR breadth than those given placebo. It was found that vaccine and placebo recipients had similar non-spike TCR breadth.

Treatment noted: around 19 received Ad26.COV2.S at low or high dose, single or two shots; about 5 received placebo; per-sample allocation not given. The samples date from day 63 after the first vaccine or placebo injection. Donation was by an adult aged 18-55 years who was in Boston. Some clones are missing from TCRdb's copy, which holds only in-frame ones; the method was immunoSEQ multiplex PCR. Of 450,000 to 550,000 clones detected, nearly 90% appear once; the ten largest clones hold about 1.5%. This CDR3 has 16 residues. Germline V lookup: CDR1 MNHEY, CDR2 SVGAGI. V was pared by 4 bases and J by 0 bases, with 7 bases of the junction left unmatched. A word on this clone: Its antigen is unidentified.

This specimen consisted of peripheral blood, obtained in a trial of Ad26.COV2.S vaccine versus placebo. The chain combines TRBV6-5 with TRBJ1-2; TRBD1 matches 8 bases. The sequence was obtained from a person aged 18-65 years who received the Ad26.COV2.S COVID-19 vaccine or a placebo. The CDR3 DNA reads TGTGCCAGCAGTTGGTCAGGGGGCGAAGCTAACTATGGCTACACCTTC. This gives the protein CASSWSGGEANYGYTF.